This is a list of T cell receptor beta chains from one sample in a study of a mutant IDH1 vaccine in newly diagnosed glioma. Which antigens these TCRs recognize remains unknown. Clones were read by immunoSEQ multiplex PCR, and TCRdb kept only the in-frame ones, dropping some. Of 25,000 to 35,000 clones listed, approximately 84% were seen once; the top ten hold roughly 8%. This specimen was PBMCs, taken from a glioma patient whose treatment included an IDH1 peptide vaccine. The receptors stem from a woman between 18 and 29 years old with glioma. Both conserved end residues are trimmed from each CDR3. Each record gives: J gene, V gene, CDR3 protein.

TRBJ2-3 TRBV27 ASSPDSGRPDTQY
TRBJ2-7 TRBV7-2 ASSTGTSGRGAWSYEQY
TRBJ1-2 TRBV19 ASNRGGRSYGYT
TRBJ2-3 TRBV9 ASKGDSDTQY
TRBJ1-4 TRBV6-1 ASSEWGEYEKLF
TRBJ1-2 TRBV4-2 ASSQEFGTTNYGYT
TRBJ2-3 TRBV27 ATGLQMDSLSTDTQY
TRBJ1-4 TRBV4-1 ASSQDHTTNEKLF
TRBJ1-1 TRBV27 ASRQGSGKAF
TRBJ1-1 TRBV18 ASSQQGRGTEAF
TRBJ1-1 TRBV5-1 ASRDQGNTEAF
TRBJ2-2 TRBV25-1 ASTRTDLLAGELF
TRBJ1-1 TRBV7-9 ASSLEGLKAF
TRBJ1-5 TRBV6-5 ASSYSGRGPNQPQH
TRBJ2-3 TRBV10-3 ATWTDSTDTQY
TRBJ2-1 TRBV4-2 ASSQDRGSYNEQF
TRBJ1-3 TRBV5-4 ASSPTQTGNTIY
TRBJ2-7 TRBV4-3 ASSPLDSGRGYEQY
TRBJ2-2 TRBV4-1 ASSQLYVAGPQSGELF
TRBJ1-5 TRBV6-5 ASSYSKGFNQPQH
TRBJ1-4 TRBV9 ASSPRSATNEKLF
TRBJ2-1 TRBV18 ASSPSTSGISYNEQF
TRBJ1-4 TRBV7-2 ASSVTTGTANEKLF
TRBJ2-1 TRBV5-1 ASSSSGTQPYSEQF